These 14 T cell receptor beta chains were sequenced from one sample in a study of blood T cell repertoires in COVID-19. The repertoire was sequenced with immunoSEQ multiplex PCR; TCRdb's copy has only in-frame clones and lacks some. The profile shows 80,000 or so clones, around four fifths of them singletons. The specimen sequenced was peripheral blood. These receptor sequences come from a human donor in a cohort sampled during active COVID-19.

This chain links TRBV15 with TRBJ1-1; perhaps TRBD1 as D (6 bases). This CDR3 comprises 14 residues. Germline loops: CDR1 LNHNV, CDR2 YYDKDF (reference sequence). The ends were cut back, 4 bases at V and 3 bases at J, with 12 bases in the middle. The CDR3 spells CATSKQGIDTEAFF. Here the CDR3 DNA reads TGTGCCACCAGCAAACAGGGAATTGACACTGAAGCTTTCTTT.

This sequence joins TRBV24-1 and TRBJ1-6; possible D gene TRBD1, 6 bases. V dropped 1 base and J dropped 10 bases, with 7 bases sitting between them. The length of the CDR3 is 13 residues. CDR1 and CDR2 (germline): KGHDR, SFDVKD. The CDR3 loop is CATSDFQGSPLHF. Written as DNA, the CDR3 is TGTGCCACCAGTGATTTTCAGGGGTCACCCCTCCACTTT.

This chain joins TRBV4-1 and TRBJ2-5; D is perhaps TRBD2 (5 bases). Trimming removed 0 bases from V and 5 bases from J, with 10 bases in between. This CDR3 has 14 amino acids. Per germline, CDR1 MGHRA and CDR2 YSYEKL. The CDR3 here is CASSQDPSGETQYF. CDR3 sequence (DNA): TGCGCCAGCAGCCAAGATCCTTCGGGGGAGACCCAGTACTTC.

J is TRBJ1-1 and V is TRBV25-1, with 8 bases lining up with TRBD1. Trimming at V came to 6 bases and at J to 3 bases, leaving 9 bases not matched to a gene. The CDR3 loop spans 15 amino acids. CDR1 is MGHDK, CDR2 SYGVNS, per germline. The CDR3 region has the DNA TGTGCCAGCAGCCGACAGGGGCGAGTCGACACTGAAGCTTTCTTT. Its translation: CASSRQGRVDTEAFF.

V gene TRBV12-5 combines with J gene TRBJ2-5, with 10 bases fitting TRBD1. V lost 7 bases to trimming and J lost 2 bases; unmatched junction nucleotides: 7. The length of the CDR3 is 15 residues. The germline V gene encodes CDR1 LGHNT and CDR2 FRNRAP. DNA of the CDR3: TGTGCTAGTGCCCAACGACAGGGGGCTCAAGAGACCCAGTACTTC. This sequence encodes CASAQRQGAQETQYF.

The chain has TRBV6-5 and TRBJ1-5; 10 bases align to TRBD1. The germline V gene encodes CDR1 MNHEY and CDR2 SVGAGI. The length of the CDR3 is 15 residues. The V and J ends lost 6 bases and 5 bases, in that order; junction bases with no gene match: 7. CDR3 sequence reads: CASRETGGIDQPQHF. The CDR3, as DNA: TGTGCCAGCAGGGAGACAGGGGGCATCGATCAGCCCCAGCATTTT.

The chain carries TRBV28 and TRBJ1-6; D remains ambiguous. The CDR3 is 11 residues long. CDR1 is MDHEN, CDR2 SYDVKM, per germline. V was clipped by 8 bases and J by 11 bases, with 10 bases between them. CDR3 in amino acids: CASATAPPLHF. The CDR3 DNA follows: TGTGCCAGCGCCACTGCGCCACCCCTCCACTTT.

The chain links TRBV19 to TRBJ2-7, with a weak D call TRBD2 (6 bases). The CDR3 contains 14 residues. CDR1 LNHDA and CDR2 SQIVND come from the germline V gene (reference sequence). V was clipped by 5 bases and J by 1 base, with 12 bases between them. CDR3 loop: CASSATRASYEQYF. Written as DNA, the CDR3 is TGTGCCAGTAGTGCGACTAGGGCATCCTACGAGCAGTACTTC.

V is TRBV5-4 and J is TRBJ1-1; tentative D call: TRBD1 (5 bases). Trimming left V 1 base short and J 5 bases short, with 9 bases between. CDR1 and CDR2 (germline): SGHNT, YYREEE (reference sequence). This CDR3 region has 13 residues. The CDR3: CASSLPGYTEAFF. DNA for the CDR3: TGTGCCAGCAGCTTGCCAGGGTATACTGAAGCTTTCTTT.

CDR3 in DNA: TGTGCCAGCTCACCTTCGGTCTCTGGAAACACCATATATTTT. It is translated as CASSPSVSGNTIYF. This chain uses TRBV18 with TRBJ1-3; the D is unclear. The V end was cut by 3 bases, the J end by 0 bases, with 6 bases between. Germline V gene lookup returns CDR1 KGHSH and CDR2 LQKENI. The CDR3 spans 14 residues. Full variable domain (outside the CDR3, taken from reference TRBV18 and TRBJ1-3): NAGVMQNPRHLVRRRGQEARLRCSPMKGHSHVYWYRQLPEEGLKFMVYLQKENIIDESGMPKERFSAEFPKEGPSILRIQQVVRGDSAAYFCASSPSVSGNTIYFGEGSWLTVV.

This chain joins TRBV6-5 and TRBJ2-6, with D maybe TRBD2 (7 bases). V shed 7 bases and J shed 0 bases, with 10 bases lying between them. This CDR3 has 15 residues. CDR1 and CDR2 from the germline V gene are MNHEY and SVGAGI. CDR3 in DNA: TGTGCCAGCAAGGGGGGGAGCTCTGGGGCCAACGTCCTGACTTTC. This gives the protein CASKGGSSGANVLTF.

This chain connects TRBV3-1 (or the pseudogene TRBV3-2) to TRBJ2-3; possible D gene TRBD1, 6 bases. This CDR3 contains 13 residues. V lost 6 bases and J 3 bases, leaving 10 bases between the germline ends. Germline V lookup: CDR1 LGHDT, CDR2 YNNKEL (reference sequence). The CDR3: CASSFRGTDTQYF. The CDR3 DNA reads as TGTGCCAGCAGTTTCAGGGGAACAGATACGCAGTATTTT.

This chain uses TRBV30 with TRBJ1-1, with D unresolved. V was cut by 4 bases and J by 0 bases, with 9 bases left in between. The germline V gene encodes CDR1 GTSNPN and CDR2 SVGIG (reference sequence). The CDR3 contains 13 residues. The CDR3 DNA reads as TGTGCCTGGATTGTGGGCCTGAACACTGAAGCTTTCTTT. As protein: CAWIVGLNTEAFF. The full variable domain, its missing parts supplied by reference TRBV30 and TRBJ1-1, is SQTIHQWPATLVQPVGSPLSLECTVEGTSNPNLYWYRQAAGRGLQLLFYSVGIGQISSEVPQNLSASRPQDRQFILSSKKLLLSDSGFYLCAWIVGLNTEAFFGQGTRLTVV.

The chain carries TRBV11-1 and TRBJ2-5; 9 nucleotides line up with TRBD2. Germline V CDR1 and CDR2: SGHAT, FQDESV (reference sequence). There are 16 residues in the CDR3. Unmatched junction bases numbered 8, after V lost 2 bases and J lost 4 bases. Here the CDR3 DNA reads TGTGCCAGCAGCTTATCGGGCGGGGGGGCCCCAGAGACCCAGTACTTC. Translating gives CASSLSGGGAPETQYF. The full variable domain, rest sourced from reference TRBV11-1 and TRBJ2-5, is EAEVAQSPRYKITEKSQAVAFWCDPISGHATLYWYRQILGQGPELLVQFQDESVVDDSQLPKDRFSAERLKGVDSTLKIQPAELGDSAMYLCASSLSGGGAPETQYFGPGTRLLVL.